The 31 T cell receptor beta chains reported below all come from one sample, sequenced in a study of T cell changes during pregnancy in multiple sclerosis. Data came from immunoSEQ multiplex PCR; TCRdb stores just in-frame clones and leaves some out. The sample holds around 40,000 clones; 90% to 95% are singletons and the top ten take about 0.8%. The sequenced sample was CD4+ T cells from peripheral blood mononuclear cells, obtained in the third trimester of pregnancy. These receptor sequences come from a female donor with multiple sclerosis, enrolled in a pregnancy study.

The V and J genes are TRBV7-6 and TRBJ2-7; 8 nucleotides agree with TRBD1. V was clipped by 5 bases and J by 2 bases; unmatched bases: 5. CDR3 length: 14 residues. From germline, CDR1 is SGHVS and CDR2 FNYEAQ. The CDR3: CASSLGTGAYEQYF. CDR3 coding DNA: TGTGCCAGCAGCCTGGGGACAGGAGCCTACGAGCAGTACTTC.

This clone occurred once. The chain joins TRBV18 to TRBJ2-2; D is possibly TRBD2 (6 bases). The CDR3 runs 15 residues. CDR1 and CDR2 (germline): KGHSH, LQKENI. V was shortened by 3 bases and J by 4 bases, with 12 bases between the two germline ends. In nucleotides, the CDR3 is TGTGCCAGCTCACCGGAGGGCCGGGGCACCGGGGAGCTGTTTTTT. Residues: CASSPEGRGTGELFF.

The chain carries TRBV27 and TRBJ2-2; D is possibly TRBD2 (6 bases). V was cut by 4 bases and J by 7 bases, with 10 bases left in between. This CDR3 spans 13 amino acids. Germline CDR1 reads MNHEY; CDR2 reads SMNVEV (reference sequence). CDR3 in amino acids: CASSYGEDGELFF. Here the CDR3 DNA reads TGTGCCAGCAGTTACGGGGAGGACGGGGAGCTGTTTTTT.

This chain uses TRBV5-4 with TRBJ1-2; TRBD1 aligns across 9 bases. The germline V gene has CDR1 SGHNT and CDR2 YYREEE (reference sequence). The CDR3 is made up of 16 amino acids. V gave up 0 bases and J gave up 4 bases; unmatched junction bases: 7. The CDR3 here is CASSLAGQGNSYGYTF. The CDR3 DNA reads TGTGCCAGCAGCTTGGCGGGACAGGGTAATTCCTATGGCTACACCTTC.

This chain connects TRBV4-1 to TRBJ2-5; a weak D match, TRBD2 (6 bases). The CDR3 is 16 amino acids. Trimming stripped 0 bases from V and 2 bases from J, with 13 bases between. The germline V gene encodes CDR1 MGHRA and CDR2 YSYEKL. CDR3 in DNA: TGCGCCAGCAGCCAAGAAGGGACTGCCGTACAAGAGACCCAGTACTTC. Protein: CASSQEGTAVQETQYF.

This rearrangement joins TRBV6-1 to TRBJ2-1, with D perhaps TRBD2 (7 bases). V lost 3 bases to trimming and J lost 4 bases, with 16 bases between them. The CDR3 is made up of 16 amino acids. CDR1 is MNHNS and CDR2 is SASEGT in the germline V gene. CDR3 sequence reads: CASSDRGASPYNEQFF. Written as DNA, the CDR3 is TGTGCCAGCAGTGATCGGGGGGCTAGCCCTTACAATGAGCAGTTCTTC.

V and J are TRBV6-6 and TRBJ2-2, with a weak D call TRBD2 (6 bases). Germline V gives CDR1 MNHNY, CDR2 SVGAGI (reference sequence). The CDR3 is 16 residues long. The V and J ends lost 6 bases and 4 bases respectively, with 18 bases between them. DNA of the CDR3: TGTGCCAGCAGGTCTAGGGAGGCTTCGTTCACCGGGGAGCTGTTTTTT. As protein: CASRSREASFTGELFF.

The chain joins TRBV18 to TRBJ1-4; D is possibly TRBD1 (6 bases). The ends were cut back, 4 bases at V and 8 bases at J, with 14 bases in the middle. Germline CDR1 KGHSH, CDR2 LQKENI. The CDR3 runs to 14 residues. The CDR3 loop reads CASSRNRAEEKLFF. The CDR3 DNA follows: TGTGCCAGCTCACGGAACAGGGCGGAAGAAAAACTGTTTTTT.

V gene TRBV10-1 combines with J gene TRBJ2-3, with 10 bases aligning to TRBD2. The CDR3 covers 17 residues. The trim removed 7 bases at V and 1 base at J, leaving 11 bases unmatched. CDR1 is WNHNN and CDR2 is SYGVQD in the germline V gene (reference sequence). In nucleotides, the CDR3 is TGCGCCAGCACCGACGGGGCTAGCGGGAGTGGCACAGATACGCAGTATTTT. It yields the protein CASTDGASGSGTDTQYF.

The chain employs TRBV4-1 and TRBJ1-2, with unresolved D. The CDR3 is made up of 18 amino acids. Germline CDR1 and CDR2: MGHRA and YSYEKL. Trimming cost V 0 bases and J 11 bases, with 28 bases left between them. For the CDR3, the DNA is TGCGCCAGCAGCCAAGATCGAGAGGGCTCAGCTGTACATGGAGGGTACACCTTC. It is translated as CASSQDREGSAVHGGYTF.

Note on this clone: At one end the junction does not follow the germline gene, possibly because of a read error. The CDR3 region has the DNA TGTGTCAGCTCACCACCGTCACTAGCGGGATACAATGAGCAGTTCTTC. It yields the protein CVSSPPSLAGYNEQFF. This chain connects TRBV18 to TRBJ2-1; 10 bases agree with TRBD2. Germline loops: CDR1 KGHSH, CDR2 LQKENI. This CDR3 is built from 16 residues. Full variable domain (missing parts from reference TRBV18 and TRBJ2-1): NAGVMQNPRHLVRRRGQEARLRCSPMKGHSHVYWYRQLPEEGLKFMVYLQKENIIDESGMPKERFSAEFPKEGPSILRIQQVVRGDSAAYFCVSSPPSLAGYNEQFFGPGTRLTVL.

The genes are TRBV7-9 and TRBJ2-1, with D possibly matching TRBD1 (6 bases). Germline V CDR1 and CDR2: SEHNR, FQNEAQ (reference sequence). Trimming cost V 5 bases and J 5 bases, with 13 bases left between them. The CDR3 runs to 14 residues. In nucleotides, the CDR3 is TGTGCCAGCAGCCCTATTACAGGGCACAATGAGCAGTTCTTC. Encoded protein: CASSPITGHNEQFF.

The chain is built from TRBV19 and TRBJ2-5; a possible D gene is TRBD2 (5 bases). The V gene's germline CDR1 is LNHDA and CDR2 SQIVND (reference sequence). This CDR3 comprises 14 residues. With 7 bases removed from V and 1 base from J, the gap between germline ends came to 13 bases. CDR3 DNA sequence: TGTGCCAGTAACCCCGGGAAACCCCAAGAGACCCAGTACTTC. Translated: CASNPGKPQETQYF.

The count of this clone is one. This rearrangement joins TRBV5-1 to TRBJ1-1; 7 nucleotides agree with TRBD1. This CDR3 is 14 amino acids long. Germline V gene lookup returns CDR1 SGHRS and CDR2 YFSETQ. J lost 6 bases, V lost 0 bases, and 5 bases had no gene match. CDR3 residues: CASSLGGQGAEAFF. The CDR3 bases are TGCGCCAGCAGCTTGGGAGGCCAGGGGGCTGAAGCTTTCTTT.

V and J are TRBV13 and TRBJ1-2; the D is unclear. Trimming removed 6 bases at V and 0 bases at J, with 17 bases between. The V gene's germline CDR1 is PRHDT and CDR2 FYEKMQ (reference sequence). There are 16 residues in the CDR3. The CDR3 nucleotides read TGTGCCAGCAGACAAAGTCCTGACCTAGCTAACTATGGCTACACCTTC. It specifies CASRQSPDLANYGYTF.

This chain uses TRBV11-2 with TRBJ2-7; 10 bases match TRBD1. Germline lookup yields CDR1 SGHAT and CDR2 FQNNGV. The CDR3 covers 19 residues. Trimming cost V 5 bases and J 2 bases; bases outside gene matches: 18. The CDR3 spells CASSPNRDRGLNFPYEQYF. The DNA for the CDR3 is TGTGCCAGCAGCCCCAACCGGGACAGGGGCCTCAATTTTCCCTACGAGCAGTACTTC. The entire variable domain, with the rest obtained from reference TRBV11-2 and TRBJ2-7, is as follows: EAGVAQSPRYKIIEKRQSVAFWCNPISGHATLYWYQQILGQGPKLLIQFQNNGVVDDSQLPKDRFSAERLKGVDSTLKIQPAKLEDSAVYLCASSPNRDRGLNFPYEQYFGPGTRLTVT.

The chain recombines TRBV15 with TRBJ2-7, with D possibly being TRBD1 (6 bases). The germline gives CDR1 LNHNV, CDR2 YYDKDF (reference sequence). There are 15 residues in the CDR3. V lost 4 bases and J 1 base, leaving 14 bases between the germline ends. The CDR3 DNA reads TGTGCCACCAGCACATTGACAGGTCCTTCCTACGAGCAGTACTTC. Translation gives CATSTLTGPSYEQYF.

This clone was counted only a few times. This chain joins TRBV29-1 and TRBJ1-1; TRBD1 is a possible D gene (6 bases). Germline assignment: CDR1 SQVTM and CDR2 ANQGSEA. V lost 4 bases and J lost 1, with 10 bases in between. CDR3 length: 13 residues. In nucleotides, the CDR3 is TGCAGCGTTGTCAGACAGGAGAACACTGAAGCTTTCTTT. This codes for CSVVRQENTEAFF.

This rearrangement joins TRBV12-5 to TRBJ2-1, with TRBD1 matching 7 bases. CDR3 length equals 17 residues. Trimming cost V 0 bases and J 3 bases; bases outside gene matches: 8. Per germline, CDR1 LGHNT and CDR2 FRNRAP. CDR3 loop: CASGLVLGQDFYNEQFF. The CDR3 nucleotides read TGTGCTAGTGGTTTGGTACTAGGACAGGACTTCTACAATGAGCAGTTCTTC.

The CDR3 DNA follows: TGTGCCGCTGACAGAAAGAACACTGAAGCTTTCTTT. Protein: CAADRKNTEAFF. The V and J genes are TRBV30 and TRBJ1-1; TRBD1 might be the D (5 bases). With 8 bases removed from V and 1 base from J, the gap between germline ends came to 11 bases. The V gene's germline CDR1 is GTSNPN and CDR2 SVGIG (reference sequence). The CDR3 has 12 amino acids.

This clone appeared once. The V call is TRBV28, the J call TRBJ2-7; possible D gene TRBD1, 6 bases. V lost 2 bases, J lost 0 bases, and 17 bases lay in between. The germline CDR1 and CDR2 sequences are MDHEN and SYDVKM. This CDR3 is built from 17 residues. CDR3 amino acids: CASSLVFGQKSSYEQYF. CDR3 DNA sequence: TGTGCCAGCAGTTTAGTCTTCGGACAGAAAAGCTCCTACGAGCAGTACTTC.

The CDR3 spells CASSLGGQQETQYF. In nucleotides, the CDR3 is TGTGCCAGCAGCTTAGGGGGACAGCAAGAGACCCAGTACTTC. The chain recombines TRBV7-9 with TRBJ2-5; 7 bases match TRBD1. The length of the CDR3 is 14 residues. In germline, CDR1 is SEHNR, CDR2 FQNEAQ (reference sequence). The V segment lost 1 base and the J segment 2 bases; nucleotides outside the gene matches: 1.

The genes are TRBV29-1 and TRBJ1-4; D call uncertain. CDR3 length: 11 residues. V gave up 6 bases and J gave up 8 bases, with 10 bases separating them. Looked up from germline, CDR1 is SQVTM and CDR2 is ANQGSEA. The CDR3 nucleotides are TGCAGCGTCCCAAGCAGGGAAAAACTGTTTTTT. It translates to CSVPSREKLFF.

The CDR3 sequence is CASRAGANEKLFF. CDR3 in DNA: TGTGCCAGCAGGGCGGGGGCTAATGAAAAACTGTTTTTT. The rearrangement joins TRBV2 to TRBJ1-4, with D possibly TRBD1 on 5 matching bases. V was trimmed by 6 bases and J by 3 bases, leaving 8 bases between them. The germline V gene has CDR1 SNHLY and CDR2 FYNNEI. The CDR3 spans 13 residues.

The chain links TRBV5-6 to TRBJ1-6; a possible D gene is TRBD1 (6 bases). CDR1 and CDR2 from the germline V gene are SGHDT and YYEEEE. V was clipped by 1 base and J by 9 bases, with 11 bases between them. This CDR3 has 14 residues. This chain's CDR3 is CASSLLQGVSPLHF. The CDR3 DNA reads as TGTGCCAGCAGCTTGCTACAGGGAGTTTCACCCCTCCACTTT.

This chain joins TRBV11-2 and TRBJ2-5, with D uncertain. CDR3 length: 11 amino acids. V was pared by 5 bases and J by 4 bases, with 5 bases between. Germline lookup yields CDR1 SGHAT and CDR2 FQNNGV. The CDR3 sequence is CASSHRETQYF. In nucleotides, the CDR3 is TGTGCCAGCAGCCATAGAGAGACCCAGTACTTC.

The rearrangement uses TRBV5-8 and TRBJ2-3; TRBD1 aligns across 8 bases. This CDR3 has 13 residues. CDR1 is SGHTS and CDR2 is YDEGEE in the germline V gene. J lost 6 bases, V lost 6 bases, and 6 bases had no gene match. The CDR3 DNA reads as TGTGCCAGCATATGGCAGGGGGCGGATACGCAGTATTTT. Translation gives CASIWQGADTQYF.

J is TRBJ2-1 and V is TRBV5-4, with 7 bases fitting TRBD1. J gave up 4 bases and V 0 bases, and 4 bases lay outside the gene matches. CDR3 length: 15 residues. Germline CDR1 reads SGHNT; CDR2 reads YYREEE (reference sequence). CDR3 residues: CASSLAPGGYNEQFF. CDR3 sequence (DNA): TGTGCCAGCAGCTTGGCGCCAGGGGGATACAATGAGCAGTTCTTC.

CDR3: CASSYSLGGRSEQYF. The CDR3 coding sequence is TGTGCCAGCAGTTACTCGTTGGGGGGGCGGTCCGAGCAGTACTTC. The rearrangement links TRBV6-5 to TRBJ2-7; possible D gene TRBD2, 7 bases. Trimming took 0 bases from V and 6 from J, leaving 15 bases between them. Looked up from germline, CDR1 is MNHEY and CDR2 is SVGAGI. The CDR3 totals 15 residues.

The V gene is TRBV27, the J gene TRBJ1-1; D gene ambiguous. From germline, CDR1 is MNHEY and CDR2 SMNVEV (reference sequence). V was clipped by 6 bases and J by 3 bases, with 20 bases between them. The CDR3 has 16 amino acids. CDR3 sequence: CASSLTTGGRDTEAFF. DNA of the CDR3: TGTGCCAGCAGCCTCACAACGGGAGGGAGAGACACTGAAGCTTTCTTT.

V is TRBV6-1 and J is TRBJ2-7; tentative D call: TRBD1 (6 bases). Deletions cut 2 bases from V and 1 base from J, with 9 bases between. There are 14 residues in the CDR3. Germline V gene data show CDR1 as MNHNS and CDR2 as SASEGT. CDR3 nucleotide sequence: TGTGCCAGCAGTGAAATGGACAGATCCTACGAGCAGTACTTC. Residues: CASSEMDRSYEQYF.